The source of this T cell receptor beta chain is a study of T cells in Graves' hyperthyroidism and ophthalmopathy. The V segment lost 0 bases and the J segment 10 bases; nucleotides outside the gene matches: 12. Germline V gene sequence: CDR1 SGHNT, CDR2 YENEEA. This CDR3 comprises 16 residues. Uncontrolled infection, other autoimmune disease, pregnancy or lactation excluded patients. It was 8.5 to 10 ml of fresh peripheral blood that supplied the PBMCs. In this sample, this clonotype turned up many times. RNA transcripts gave rise to amplified TCR beta CDR3 regions. A set of HTBI primers served as the primers for a first-round RT-PCR of the TCR CDR3. TCRdb recomputed calls from the multiplex PCR reads with MiXCR, one row per CDR3 protein. This sample carries 600,000 or so distinct CDR3 sequences, 13% to 15% of them seen once, and the ten largest clones take around 12%.

Sequenced sample: blood. This clonotype originated in a woman in her forties or fifties with Graves' ophthalmopathy. V and J are TRBV11-3 and TRBJ1-1, with 9 bases fitting TRBD1. In DNA form, the CDR3 reads TGTGCCAGCAGCTTAGACTCCGGGACAGGGCAGCCTGGAGCTTTCTTT. Protein: CASSLDSGTGQPGAFF.